This passage covers 27 T cell receptor beta chains from one sample sequenced in a study of identical twins. TCRdb ran MiXCR on the 5' RACE reads and lists one entry per CDR3 protein. The data show approximately 280,000 distinct CDR3 sequences, with less than 9% seen just once and approximately 2.1% held by the top ten. The same data also went into a second study, on yellow fever vaccine responses in identical twins.

Sequencing used memory (CD45RO+) T cells sorted from blood. The receptors stem from a woman aged 18-29 years in good health.

This clonotype was seen at least ten times. The chain uses TRBV11-2 and TRBJ2-1; no clear D gene. The V gene lost 5 bases and the J gene lost 6 bases, with 14 bases spanning the gap. There are 14 residues in the CDR3. Germline V lookup: CDR1 SGHAT, CDR2 FQNNGV. The CDR3 region is CASSPIGPGNEQFF. Here the CDR3 DNA reads TGTGCCAGCAGCCCCATAGGACCCGGCAATGAGCAGTTCTTC.

In its sample, this clonotype was seen a few times. CDR3 region: CASSQSGTQYF. The CDR3 DNA follows: TGTGCCAGCAGCCAATCAGGGACCCAGTACTTC. This chain uses TRBV27 with TRBJ2-5; no clear D gene. V lost 6 bases and J lost 7, with 9 bases in between. CDR3 length equals 11 residues. CDR1 MNHEY and CDR2 SMNVEV come from the germline V gene (reference sequence).

This chain joins TRBV6-1 and TRBJ2-5; 12 bases are a match to TRBD2. CDR3 size: 17 residues. V lost 7 bases to trimming and J lost 0 bases; unmatched junction nucleotides: 9. CDR1 MNHNS and CDR2 SASEGT come from the germline V gene. The CDR3 loop reads CASKRRTSGVNQETQYF. The CDR3 DNA reads TGTGCCAGCAAGAGACGGACTAGCGGGGTGAACCAAGAGACCCAGTACTTC.

In its sample, this clonotype was seen a few times. The V and J genes are TRBV28 and TRBJ2-7, with 7 positions matching TRBD2. The CDR3 loop spans 16 amino acids. Germline V gene lookup returns CDR1 MDHEN and CDR2 SYDVKM. Trimming at V came to 3 bases and at J to 0 bases, leaving 8 bases not matched to a gene. The CDR3 sequence: CASSLRGGGLSYEQYF. The CDR3 DNA is TGTGCCAGCAGTTTGAGGGGCGGGGGACTCTCCTACGAGCAGTACTTC.

This clonotype was counted at least ten times. The rearrangement links TRBV12-3 or TRBV12-4 to TRBJ1-5; no clear D. The CDR3 contains 13 residues. V dropped 2 bases and J dropped 11 bases, with 13 bases sitting between them. CDR3 sequence: CASSLPPVESQHF. DNA for the CDR3: TGTGCCAGCAGTTTACCCCCTGTGGAGTCCCAGCATTTT.

This clonotype was counted ten times or more. This chain's CDR3 is CASSLRPGQGIAKNIQYF. CDR3 DNA: TGTGCCAGCAGCTTGAGACCGGGCCAAGGGATAGCCAAAAACATTCAGTACTTC. This chain links TRBV11-1 with TRBJ2-4; D uncertain. This CDR3 has 18 amino acids. The ends were cut back, 3 bases at V and 0 bases at J, with 18 bases in the middle. From germline, CDR1 is SGHAT and CDR2 FQDESV (reference sequence).

This clonotype was detected ten times or more. The chain has TRBV6-5 and TRBJ2-1; the match to TRBD2 covers 11 bases. This CDR3 has 13 residues. J lost 15 bases, V lost 0 bases, and 4 bases had no gene match. Per germline, CDR1 MNHEY and CDR2 SVGAGI. CDR3 sequence: CASSYSASGGLFF. In DNA, the CDR3 is TGTGCCAGCAGTTACTCGGCTAGCGGGGGGCTGTTCTTC.

This clonotype has a handful of counts. V is TRBV7-2 and J is TRBJ2-2; D perhaps matches TRBD1 (6 bases). Per germline, CDR1 SGHTA and CDR2 FQGNSA. The CDR3 contains 15 residues. V shed 2 bases and J shed 6 bases, with 13 bases lying between them. This CDR3 is CASSLNRVPPGELFF. The CDR3 DNA sequence: TGTGCCAGCAGCTTAAACAGGGTGCCTCCCGGGGAGCTGTTTTTT.

This clonotype was recorded many times. The chain couples TRBV28 to TRBJ2-3; D is unresolved. This CDR3 is 13 amino acids long. Germline loops: CDR1 MDHEN, CDR2 SYDVKM. V lost 8 bases, J lost 8 bases, and 17 bases lay in between. The CDR3 coding sequence is TGTGCCAGCCGGTGGCAAAGGGAAGGTACGCAGTATTTT. Residues: CASRWQREGTQYF. The variable domain in full, completed from reference TRBV28 and TRBJ2-3, reads DVKVTQSSRYLVKRTGEKVFLECVQDMDHENMFWYRQDPGLGLRLIYFSYDVKMKEKGDIPEGYSVSREKKERFSLILESASTNQTSMYLCASRWQREGTQYFGPGTRLTVL.

This clonotype was detected a few times. This sequence joins TRBV12-3 or TRBV12-4 and TRBJ2-7; D remains unclear. The CDR3 consists of 13 residues. Trimming took off 2 bases at V and 6 bases at J, with 11 bases between the two ends. The CDR3 region is CASSLMGSGEQYF. Here the CDR3 DNA reads TGTGCCAGCAGTTTAATGGGATCCGGCGAGCAGTACTTC.

This clonotype showed up just a few times. The rearrangement joins TRBV20-1 to TRBJ1-5; D remains ambiguous. This CDR3 has 14 residues. Trimming shortened V by 0 bases and J by 4 bases, and 10 bases separated the two germline ends. The V gene's germline CDR1 is DFQATT and CDR2 SNEGSKA (reference sequence). For the CDR3, the DNA is TGCAGTGCTAGAGATCTAACGGGAAATCAGCCCCAGCATTTT. The encoded protein is CSARDLTGNQPQHF.

This clonotype came up many times. The chain carries TRBV5-1 and TRBJ1-2, with D unclear. The CDR3 totals 13 residues. V lost 1 base and J lost 6, with 10 bases in between. Germline V gene data show CDR1 as SGHRS and CDR2 as YFSETQ. In DNA form, the CDR3 reads TGCGCCAGCAGCTTGTTCGGGGAGGATGGCTACACCTTC. Residues: CASSLFGEDGYTF.

The chain employs TRBV6-5 and TRBJ2-5, with 7 bases that match TRBD1. CDR1 and CDR2 from the germline V gene are MNHEY and SVGAGI. The CDR3 is 13 residues long. V dropped 8 bases and J dropped 7; count of bases not matched to a gene: 10. CDR3: CASVKGAGGTQYF. Written as DNA, the CDR3 is TGTGCCAGCGTTAAGGGGGCAGGGGGGACCCAGTACTTC.

V usage is TRBV4-2 and J usage is TRBJ1-1; no definite D call. CDR1 is LGHNA, CDR2 YNFKEQ, per germline. V was shortened by 3 bases and J by 8 bases, with 13 bases between the two germline ends. The CDR3 length is 13 residues. CDR3 nucleotides: TGTGCCAGCAGCCAGGGAGATTGGCCCGAAGCTTTCTTT. Translated: CASSQGDWPEAFF.

The chain combines TRBV3-1 with TRBJ1-2; no reliable D call. Germline V CDR1 and CDR2: LGHDT, YNNKEL (reference sequence). CDR3 length equals 14 residues. Trimming left V 0 bases short and J 2 bases short, with 7 bases between. The chain's CDR3 is CASSQEARNYGYTF. The CDR3, as DNA: TGTGCCAGCAGCCAAGAAGCCCGGAACTATGGCTACACCTTC.

V is TRBV6-1 and J is TRBJ1-2; TRBD1 is a possible D gene (5 bases). Germline V gene sequence: CDR1 MNHNS, CDR2 SASEGT. The CDR3 sequence is 15 residues long. The germline V and J ends were trimmed by 3 bases and 4 bases, with 15 bases remaining between them. This chain's CDR3 is CASSDPRPDSYGYTF. CDR3 DNA: TGTGCCAGCAGTGACCCCCGACCTGACAGCTATGGCTACACCTTC.

Ten or more counts support this clonotype. CDR3 region: CASSAGDTSGNTIYF. For the CDR3, the DNA is TGCGCCAGCAGTGCGGGGGACACCTCTGGAAACACCATATATTTT. This chain connects TRBV10-1 to TRBJ1-3; TRBD1 might be the D (6 bases). Germline assignment: CDR1 WNHNN and CDR2 SYGVQD (reference sequence). There are 15 residues in the CDR3. Trimming left V 4 bases short and J 0 bases short, with 10 bases between.

This clonotype was detected many times. The chain uses TRBV28 and TRBJ2-3; 9 nucleotides match TRBD1. The CDR3 runs to 17 residues. The V gene's germline CDR1 is MDHEN and CDR2 SYDVKM. The J segment lost 3 bases and the V segment lost 6 bases, leaving 13 bases of the junction unmatched. The CDR3 DNA is TGTGCCAGCAGGGTCGACAGGGGGGCGTTCGGGACAGATACGCAGTATTTT. This encodes CASRVDRGAFGTDTQYF.

V gene TRBV24-1 combines with J gene TRBJ2-5; no firm D call. The CDR3 spans 13 residues. Germline V gene sequence: CDR1 KGHDR, CDR2 SFDVKD. V was pared by 4 bases and J by 10 bases, with 15 bases between. The CDR3 loop is CATSEGVLGNQYF. CDR3 sequence (DNA): TGTGCCACCAGTGAAGGAGTTCTAGGTAACCAGTACTTC.

This clonotype was seen only a few times. The V call is TRBV20-1, the J call TRBJ2-1; 9 nucleotides align to TRBD2. After removal of 3 bases from V and 5 bases from J, the junction contained 8 bases not matched to a gene. This CDR3 spans 15 amino acids. Germline V gene sequence: CDR1 DFQATT, CDR2 SNEGSKA (reference sequence). This chain's CDR3 is CSASKGLASNNEQFF. The CDR3 nucleotides read TGCAGTGCTAGCAAAGGACTAGCGAGCAACAATGAGCAGTTCTTC.

The chain recombines TRBV5-1 with TRBJ2-1; D possibly corresponds to TRBD1 (5 bases). Germline assignment: CDR1 SGHRS and CDR2 YFSETQ. The CDR3 is 16 amino acids. V lost 3 bases and J 6 bases, leaving 19 bases between the germline ends. CDR3: CASSSSTLPGANEQFF. In nucleotides, the CDR3 is TGCGCCAGCAGCTCCTCTACTCTCCCTGGGGCCAATGAGCAGTTCTTC.

CDR3 DNA: TGTGCCAGCAGGCGGATAGCAGATCAGCCCCAGCATTTT. Protein: CASRRIADQPQHF. The chain has TRBV28 and TRBJ1-5; D gene ambiguous. Germline V gene sequence: CDR1 MDHEN, CDR2 SYDVKM. Trimming removed 6 bases from V and 5 bases from J, with 11 bases in between. The CDR3 extends over 13 amino acids.

This clonotype has just a few counts. The chain carries TRBV29-1 and TRBJ1-2, with a possible D match to TRBD1 (6 bases). The V gene's germline CDR1 is SQVTM and CDR2 ANQGSEA. CDR3 length: 14 amino acids. V gave up 3 bases and J gave up 1 base, with 12 bases separating them. CDR3 loop: CSVDPWGLNYGYTF. The CDR3 DNA is TGCAGCGTTGACCCCTGGGGGCTTAACTATGGCTACACCTTC.

This clonotype came up many times. The J gene is TRBJ2-2, the V gene TRBV10-3; TRBD1 or TRBD2 may be the D gene (5 bases each). The CDR3 totals 15 residues. Trimming took off 5 bases at V and 0 bases at J, with 10 bases between the two ends. Germline V CDR1 and CDR2: ENHRY, SYGVKD. This CDR3 reads CAISPGTANTGELFF. The CDR3 DNA reads as TGTGCCATCAGTCCCGGGACCGCGAACACCGGGGAGCTGTTTTTT.

The chain combines TRBV7-3 with TRBJ2-5; weak D call: TRBD2 (5 bases). This CDR3 spans 13 amino acids. The V gene lost 3 bases and the J gene lost 0 bases, with 5 bases spanning the gap. The germline V gene has CDR1 SGHTA and CDR2 FQGTGA. CDR3: CASSFGNQETQYF. The CDR3 DNA reads as TGTGCCAGCAGCTTCGGGAACCAAGAGACCCAGTACTTC.

This clonotype was detected ten times or more. V and J are TRBV5-1 and TRBJ2-3; D might be TRBD2 (6 bases). Trimming left V 1 base short and J 6 bases short, with 12 bases between. Germline lookup yields CDR1 SGHRS and CDR2 YFSETQ. The CDR3 has 14 amino acids. CDR3 nucleotide sequence: TGCGCCAGCAGCTTGTTTCGGAGGGTGGATACGCAGTATTTT. Its translation: CASSLFRRVDTQYF.

At least ten counts were recorded for this clonotype. The rearrangement links TRBV5-6 to TRBJ1-2; D may be TRBD1 (6 bases). V was cut by 4 bases and J by 0 bases, with 28 bases left in between. Germline CDR1 reads SGHDT; CDR2 reads YYEEEE. The CDR3 contains 20 residues. CDR3 in DNA: TGTGCCAGCAGCCGAGCTAGGATCACAGGGACCCGAACAGCTAACTATGGCTACACCTTC. Its protein is CASSRARITGTRTANYGYTF.